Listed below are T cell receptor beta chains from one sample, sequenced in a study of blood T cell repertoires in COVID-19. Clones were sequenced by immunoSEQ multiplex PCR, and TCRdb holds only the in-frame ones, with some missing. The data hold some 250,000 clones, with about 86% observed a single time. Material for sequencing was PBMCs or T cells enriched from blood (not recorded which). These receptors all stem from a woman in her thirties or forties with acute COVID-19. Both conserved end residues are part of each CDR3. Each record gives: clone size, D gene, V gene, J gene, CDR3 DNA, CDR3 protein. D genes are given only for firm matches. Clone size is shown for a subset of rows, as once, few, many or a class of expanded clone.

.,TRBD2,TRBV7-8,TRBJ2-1,TGTGCCAGCAGCCATGAAGCGGGAGGGAACTCCTACAATGAGCAGTTCTTC,CASSHEAGGNSYNEQFF
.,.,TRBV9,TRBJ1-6,TGTGCCAGCAGCGTACAGGGACTCAATTCACCCCTCCACTTT,CASSVQGLNSPLHF
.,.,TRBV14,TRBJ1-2,TGTGCCAGCAGCCAAGATCAGGGGCCGGGCGGCTACACCTTC,CASSQDQGPGGYTF
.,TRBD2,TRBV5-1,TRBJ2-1,TGCGCCAGCAGCACGGGACTAGCGGGAGGGCCAAACGATGAGCAGTTCTTC,CASSTGLAGGPNDEQFF
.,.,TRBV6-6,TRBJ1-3,TGTGCCAGCACCTACTCCGGGACTGGAAACACCATATATTTT,CASTYSGTGNTIYF
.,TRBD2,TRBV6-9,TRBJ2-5,TGTGCCAGCGGGGAGGGAGGGGAGACCCAGTACTTC,CASGEGGETQYF
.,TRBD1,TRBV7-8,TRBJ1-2,TGTGCCAGCAGCAGTAGGGAAGGGACAGGGGATAAGGGCTACACCTTC,CASSSREGTGDKGYTF
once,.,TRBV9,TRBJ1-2,TGTGCCAGCAGCCGCACATTAGCTGAGGCTAACTATGGCTACACCTTC,CASSRTLAEANYGYTF
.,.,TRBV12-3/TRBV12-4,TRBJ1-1,TGTGCCAGCAGTCCCCTGGGGGGGCGCGTGGCTTTCTTT,CASSPLGGRVAFF
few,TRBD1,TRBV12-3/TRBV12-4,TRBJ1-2,TGTGCCAGCAGTACAGGGGGCGGCTACACCTTC,CASSTGGGYTF
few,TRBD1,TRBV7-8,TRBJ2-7,TGTGCCAGCAACGCCGGGACAGGGCTCCACGAGCAGTACTTC,CASNAGTGLHEQYF
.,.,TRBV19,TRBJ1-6,TGTGCCAGCGAGCCCAGGGGAAGCTCCTATAATTCACCCCTCCACTTT,CASEPRGSSYNSPLHF
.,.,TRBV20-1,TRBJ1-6,TGCAGTGCTAGTAGGGCAGGGGTTAATTCACCCCTCCACTTT,CSASRAGVNSPLHF
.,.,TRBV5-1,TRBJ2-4,TGCGCCAGCAGCTTGGGTGGGGAGACCTCCAAAAACATTCAGTACTTC,CASSLGGETSKNIQYF
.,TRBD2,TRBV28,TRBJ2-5,TGTGCCAGTCTAGCGGGAGGCCGGGAGACCCAGTACTTC,CASLAGGRETQYF
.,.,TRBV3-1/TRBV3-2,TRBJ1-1,TGTGCCAGCAGCCAAGCCGGGACTGGTACTGAAGCTTTCTTT,CASSQAGTGTEAFF
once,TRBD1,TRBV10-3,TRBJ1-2,TGTGCCATCAGTGAGTCGATCGGGACAGGCGACTATGGCTACACCTTC,CAISESIGTGDYGYTF
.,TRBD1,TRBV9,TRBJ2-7,TGTGCCAGCAGCGTAGGGACAGGGGGCTCCTACGAGCAGTACTTC,CASSVGTGGSYEQYF
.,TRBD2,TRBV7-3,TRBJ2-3,TGTGCCAGCGCCCTGGGAGGCGGGGGGAGCACAGATACGCAGTATTTT,CASALGGGGSTDTQYF
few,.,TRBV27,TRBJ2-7,TGTGCCAGCAGCCAACAGGTTATGTCCTACGAGCAGTACTTC,CASSQQVMSYEQYF
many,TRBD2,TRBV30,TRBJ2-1,TGTGCCTGGAGCGAGGGACTAGCGGGCTCAGGTCAGTTCTTC,CAWSEGLAGSGQFF
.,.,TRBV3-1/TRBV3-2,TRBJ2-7,TGTGCCAGCAGCCAGACGCGCAGCGGAAGCGAGCAGTACTTC,CASSQTRSGSEQYF
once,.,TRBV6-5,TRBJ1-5,TGTGCCAGCAGTTACTCGAGACAGATTAATCAGCCCCAGCATTTT,CASSYSRQINQPQHF
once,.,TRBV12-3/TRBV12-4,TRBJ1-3,TGTGCCAGCAGCCCCAACACGGGAAACACCATATATTTT,CASSPNTGNTIYF
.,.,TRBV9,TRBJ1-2,TGTGCCAGCAGGGGAGGTCAGTATGGCTACACCTTC,CASRGGQYGYTF
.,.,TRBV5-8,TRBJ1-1,TGTGCCAGCAGCTTGTTGGCAGGGTGGAGCGCGAACACTGAAGCTTTCTTT,CASSLLAGWSANTEAFF
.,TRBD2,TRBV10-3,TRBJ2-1,TGTGCCATCAGTCGGACTAGCGGGGGGGGTTTGGTCAATGAGCAGTTCTTC,CAISRTSGGGLVNEQFF
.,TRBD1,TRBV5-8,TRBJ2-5,TGTGCCAGCAGCCCCGGACAGGGGGCTAGAGAGACCCAGTACTTC,CASSPGQGARETQYF
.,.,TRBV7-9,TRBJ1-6,TGTGCCAGCAGCTTAGACGGGGGGTCACCCCTCCACTTT,CASSLDGGSPLHF
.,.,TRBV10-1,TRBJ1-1,TGCGCCAGCAGTGAATTGGTGCAGGCAGGCACTGAAGCTTTCTTT,CASSELVQAGTEAFF
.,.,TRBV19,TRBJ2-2,TGTGCCAGTAGTATAATGATAGCGGCGAACACCGGGGAGCTGTTTTTT,CASSIMIAANTGELFF
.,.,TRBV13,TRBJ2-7,TGTGCCAGCAGCTTAGCTGGAGGTTTCGAGCAGTACTTC,CASSLAGGFEQYF
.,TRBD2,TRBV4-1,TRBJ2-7,TGCGCCAGCAGCCAAGGGGTATTAGCGGGAGGGCCTGCCGAGCAGTACTTC,CASSQGVLAGGPAEQYF
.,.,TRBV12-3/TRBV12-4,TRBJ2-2,TGTGCCAGCGTCCAACAAAACACCGGGGAGCTGTTTTTT,CASVQQNTGELFF
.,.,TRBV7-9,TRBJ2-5,TGTGCCAGCAGAGCCGAGGGAGAGACCCAGTACTTC,CASRAEGETQYF
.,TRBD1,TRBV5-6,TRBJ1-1,TGTGCCAGCAGCTTGGAACAGGGGGCGCGTTGGAACACTGAAGCTTTCTTT,CASSLEQGARWNTEAFF
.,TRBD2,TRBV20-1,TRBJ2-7,TGCAGTGCTAGTAGCCGGACTAGCGGGAGTTTGGCCGAGCAGTACTTC,CSASSRTSGSLAEQYF
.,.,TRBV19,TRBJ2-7,TGTGCCAGCGCTTCTCTTAACAGTGGCTACGAGCAGTACTTC,CASASLNSGYEQYF
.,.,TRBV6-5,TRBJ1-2,TGTGCCAGCACGGGCAGCGGTTATGAAACCTTC,CASTGSGYETF
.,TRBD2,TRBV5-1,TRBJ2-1,TGCGCCAGCAGCTTGTCGGGAGGAGGGAACAATGAGCAGTTCTTC,CASSLSGGGNNEQFF
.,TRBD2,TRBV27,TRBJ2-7,TGTGCCAGCAGCCTGATAGCGGGGGGCTCCTACGAGCAGTACTTC,CASSLIAGGSYEQYF
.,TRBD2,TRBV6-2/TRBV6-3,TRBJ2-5,TGTGCCAGCAGTTACATATATCGGGAGGGGAGAGAGACCCAGTACTTC,CASSYIYREGRETQYF
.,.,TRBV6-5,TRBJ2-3,TGTGCCAGCAGTTACGGCAGGGGCACAGATACGCAGTATTTT,CASSYGRGTDTQYF
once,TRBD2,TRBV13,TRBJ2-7,TGTGCCAGCAGCCAAAGACTAGCGGGAGGCACCGGATACGAGCAGTACTTC,CASSQRLAGGTGYEQYF
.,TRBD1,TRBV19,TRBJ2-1,TGTGCCAGTAGTATAGATCACGGACAGGGAATGAAAAATGAGCAGTTCTTC,CASSIDHGQGMKNEQFF
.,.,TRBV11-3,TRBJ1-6,TGTGCCAGCAGCTTAGACCTCGGTTCACCCCTCCACTTT,CASSLDLGSPLHF